The text below deals with one T cell receptor beta chain. Its matching antigen is unknown. This CDR3 is built from 15 residues. The multiple sclerosis controls consisted of treatment-naive patients with relapsing-remitting disease, either stable or active. These data are taken from a study of CD8 T cells in Susac syndrome. Regarding the study as a whole: In its TCR sequencing and HLA analysis, the study acknowledged that the number of individuals was relatively small.

Reverse transcription used about 0.45 to 1 ug RNA and random hexamers. In TCRdb, the immunoSEQ multiplex PCR reads were re-called with MiXCR into one record per CDR3 protein. This table has some 120,000 distinct CDR3 sequences, around 94% appearing once. The sequenced material came from CD4+ T cells from PBMCs. The receptor was isolated from a human donor with multiple sclerosis. The chain recombines TRBV21-1 with TRBJ1-1. TRBV21-1 is a pseudogene locus. The CDR3 loop reads CASSRRVQMNTEAFF. In DNA form, the CDR3 reads TGTGCCAGCAGCAGGAGGGTTCAGATGAACACTGAAGCTTTCTTT.